This T cell receptor beta chain was observed in a study of cytomegalovirus exposure and HLA in healthy donors. Study-wide results and limits: A list of more than 150 TCR beta chains associated with cytomegalovirus was given. In the analysis, some V segments, TRBV6-2 and TRBV6-3 included, were excluded as indistinguishable. Among immune exposure information, only CMV serostatus was available.

The CDR3 spans 11 residues. Germline V gene sequence: CDR1 SGHDT, CDR2 YYEEEE. The study ran its PCR with 60 Vbeta and 13 Jbeta primers. Assay used: immunoSEQ multiplex PCR; TCRdb lists only in-frame clones, some missing. The table shows 110,000 to 150,000 clones, with around 80% occurring only once. As for this clone: What it binds is unknown. Germline and junction disagree at one end, which may indicate a read error.

V and J are TRBV5-6 and TRBJ1-2; TRBD1 might be the D (5 bases). The source material was PBMCs. The TCR was taken from a female donor in good health and CMV-seronegative. DNA of the CDR3: TGCGCTCGGGGGGGGGACTATGGCTACACCTTC. It codes for CARGGDYGYTF. Based on the CDR3 plus reference TRBV5-6 and TRBJ1-2, the full variable domain is DAGVTQSPTHLIKTRGQQVTLRCSPKSGHDTVSWYQQALGQGPQFIFQYYEEEERQRGNFPDRFSGHQFPNYSSELNVNALLLGDSALYLCARGGDYGYTFGSGTRLTVV.